A single sample is the source of the 19 T cell receptor beta chains below, sequenced in a study of shared clonotypes between healthy human individuals. The protocol was immunoSEQ multiplex PCR, while the TCRdb copy is restricted to in-frame clones and leaves out a portion. The sample has roughly 1,500,000 clones, 98% seen once; the top ten hold about 0.34%. The sequenced material came from naive CD4+ T cells sorted from blood. The subset is: CD45RA+ positively selected. The receptors stem from a man aged 25-45 years in good health.

The rearrangement uses TRBV9 and TRBJ2-5; 8 bases match TRBD2. The V gene end was trimmed by 3 bases and the J gene end by 1 base; junction bases not matched to a gene: 5. Germline V lookup: CDR1 SGDLS, CDR2 YYNGEE. The CDR3 extends over 15 amino acids. Written as DNA, the CDR3 is TGTGCCAGCAGCGGTCGGACTAGCCCCCAAGAGACCCAGTACTTC. Encoded protein: CASSGRTSPQETQYF. The variable domain in full, completed from reference TRBV9 and TRBJ2-5, reads DSGVTQTPKHLITATGQRVTLRCSPRSGDLSVYWYQQSLDQGLQFLIQYYNGEERAKGNILERFSAQQFPDLHSELNLSSLELGDSALYFCASSGRTSPQETQYFGPGTRLLVL.

The genes are TRBV29-1 and TRBJ2-7; no clear D. CDR1 and CDR2 (germline): SQVTM, ANQGSEA. The CDR3 totals 14 residues. The V and J ends lost 4 bases and 3 bases respectively, with 16 bases between them. The CDR3 coding sequence is TGCAGCGTTGTATCGGGTCAGCTCCTCTACGAGCAGTACTTC. It is translated as CSVVSGQLLYEQYF.

This chain connects TRBV18 to TRBJ2-3; 10 nucleotides agree with TRBD2. CDR3 size: 17 residues. The J segment lost 5 bases and the V segment lost 6 bases, leaving 14 bases of the junction unmatched. Per the germline V gene, CDR1 is KGHSH and CDR2 is LQKENI. CDR3: CASSPTSAGGPGDTQYF. The CDR3 DNA reads as TGTGCCAGCTCGCCTACATCAGCGGGAGGGCCGGGAGATACGCAGTATTTT.

Details on this clone: A read error may account for a junction end that differs from germline. Other DNA sequences of this sample code for an identical CDR3. The rearrangement links TRBV7-7 to TRBJ2-1, with 10 bases lining up with TRBD2. The CDR3 has 14 amino acids. Germline V gene sequence: CDR1 SSHAT, CDR2 FNYEAQ (reference sequence). CDR3 sequence: CASSSGLADNEQFF. The CDR3 DNA is TGTGCTAGCAGCTCCGGACTAGCGGACAATGAGCAGTTCTTC.

The gene calls are TRBV30 and TRBJ2-1; 8 bases fit TRBD1. The CDR3 contains 12 residues. Germline trimming cut 1 base from V and 12 bases from J; bases unmatched to any gene: 5. CDR1 GTSNPN and CDR2 SVGIG come from the germline V gene (reference sequence). The CDR3, as DNA: TGTGCCTGGAGTGGGACAGGGTTGGGGCAGTTCTTC. Its translation: CAWSGTGLGQFF.

The CDR3 DNA reads as TGTGCCAGCAGCTCCAGACTAGCGGGAGGATCAGTTGAGCAGTTCTTC. Protein: CASSSRLAGGSVEQFF. The chain carries TRBV2 and TRBJ2-1; 13 bases are a match to TRBD2. V was clipped by 6 bases and J by 9 bases; unmatched bases: 11. Germline V lookup: CDR1 SNHLY, CDR2 FYNNEI. The CDR3 is 16 residues long.

The rearrangement links TRBV6-6 to TRBJ2-7; no definite D call. Looked up from germline, CDR1 is MNHNY and CDR2 is SVGAGI (reference sequence). The length of the CDR3 is 12 residues. Trimming cost V 2 bases and J 5 bases, with 7 bases left between them. Here the CDR3 DNA reads TGTGCCAGCAGTTACCGAGGAAACGAGCAGTACTTC. Translating it yields CASSYRGNEQYF.

Concerning this clone: One junction end does not reproduce the germline sequence, and a read error may be involved. Additional DNA sequences in this sample encode the identical CDR3. The J gene is TRBJ2-1, the V gene TRBV18, with D tentatively TRBD1 (6 bases). CDR1 and CDR2 (germline): KGHSH, LQKENI. The CDR3 sequence is 12 residues long. The CDR3 nucleotides are TGTGCCAGCTCGCCACAGGGTGGGGAGCAGTTCTTC. Amino acids: CASSPQGGEQFF. Supplemented by reference TRBV18 and TRBJ2-1, the full variable domain reads NAGVMQNPRHLVRRRGQEARLRCSPMKGHSHVYWYRQLPEEGLKFMVYLQKENIIDESGMPKERFSAEFPKEGPSILRIQQVVRGDSAAYFCASSPQGGEQFFGPGTRLTVL.

This sequence joins TRBV19 and TRBJ1-5; D uncertain. The ends were cut back, 3 bases at V and 11 bases at J, with 14 bases in the middle. The CDR3 consists of 13 residues. Per germline, CDR1 LNHDA and CDR2 SQIVND (reference sequence). DNA for the CDR3: TGTGCCAGTAGTATCACCCCCAGGTTGTCCCAGCATTTT. It translates to CASSITPRLSQHF.

This sequence joins TRBV27 and TRBJ2-1; 8 bases are shared with TRBD1. After removal of 5 bases from V and 0 bases from J, the junction contained 6 bases not matched to a gene. The CDR3 sequence is 16 residues long. Germline CDR1 MNHEY, CDR2 SMNVEV (reference sequence). DNA for the CDR3: TGTGCCAGCAGTCCAGGACAGGGCCCCTCCTACAATGAGCAGTTCTTC. Protein product: CASSPGQGPSYNEQFF.

The rearrangement links TRBV28 to TRBJ2-1, with D perhaps matching TRBD1 or TRBD2 (5 bases each). Trimming left V 5 bases short and J 3 bases short, with 14 bases between. The CDR3 has 15 amino acids. Germline CDR1 is MDHEN and CDR2 is SYDVKM. The CDR3 protein is CASSTQVGDYNEQFF. The CDR3 DNA is TGTGCCAGCAGTACCCAAGTGGGGGACTACAATGAGCAGTTCTTC. The variable domain in full, completed from reference TRBV28 and TRBJ2-1, reads DVKVTQSSRYLVKRTGEKVFLECVQDMDHENMFWYRQDPGLGLRLIYFSYDVKMKEKGDIPEGYSVSREKKERFSLILESASTNQTSMYLCASSTQVGDYNEQFFGPGTRLTVL.

The V call is TRBV30, the J call TRBJ2-1; maybe TRBD2 (7 bases). This CDR3 spans 15 amino acids. Trimming pared 7 bases from V and 0 bases from J, leaving 16 bases between. The germline V gene encodes CDR1 GTSNPN and CDR2 SVGIG (reference sequence). CDR3 amino acids: CASGDYESSYNEQFF. The CDR3 nucleotides read TGTGCCTCAGGGGACTACGAAAGCTCCTACAATGAGCAGTTCTTC.

Concerning this clone itself: Other DNA sequences within the sample encode an identical CDR3. The chain carries TRBV18 and TRBJ2-1; D is ambiguous. From germline, CDR1 is KGHSH and CDR2 LQKENI. Trimming took off 3 bases at V and 1 base at J, with 4 bases between the two ends. CDR3 size: 13 residues. As DNA, the CDR3 is TGTGCCAGCTCACCTAGTTCCTACAATGAGCAGTTCTTC. Translation: CASSPSSYNEQFF.

The genes are TRBV5-4 and TRBJ2-1; tentative D call: TRBD2 (6 bases). Trimming took off 5 bases at V and 4 bases at J, with 16 bases between the two ends. From germline, CDR1 is SGHNT and CDR2 YYREEE (reference sequence). The CDR3 consists of 15 residues. CDR3 sequence reads: CASRAGTPKYNEQFF. DNA for the CDR3: TGTGCCAGCAGGGCCGGGACTCCTAAATACAATGAGCAGTTCTTC.

The chain's CDR3 is CASSLGGRWNTEAFF. DNA for the CDR3: TGCGCCAGCAGCTTGGGGGGCAGGTGGAACACTGAAGCTTTCTTT. The V and J genes are TRBV5-1 and TRBJ1-1; the D gene is possibly TRBD1 (5 bases). The CDR3 has 15 amino acids. Per germline, CDR1 SGHRS and CDR2 YFSETQ. V lost 0 bases and J 1 base, leaving 10 bases between the germline ends.

This clone came up once. The chain joins TRBV28 to TRBJ2-3; TRBD2 matches at 8 bases. This CDR3 contains 14 residues. V lost 6 bases and J lost 0; bases outside the gene matches: 2. Per the germline V gene, CDR1 is MDHEN and CDR2 is SYDVKM. In DNA, the CDR3 is TGTGCCAGCAGCACTAGCGGTAGCACAGATACGCAGTATTTT. Amino acid sequence: CASSTSGSTDTQYF.

The rearrangement links TRBV29-1 to TRBJ2-7, with D perhaps given as TRBD1 or TRBD2 (7 bases each). The CDR3 is 11 residues long. Germline V gene data show CDR1 as SQVTM and CDR2 as ANQGSEA. V was clipped by 5 bases and J by 7 bases, with 12 bases between them. The DNA of the CDR3 is TGCAGCGTTAACAGGGGAGGGGAGCAGTACTTC. Protein sequence: CSVNRGGEQYF.

The V and J genes are TRBV2 and TRBJ2-5; TRBD2 matches 7 bases. The CDR3 sequence is 15 residues long. V dropped 8 bases and J dropped 5; count of bases not matched to a gene: 14. Looked up from germline, CDR1 is SNHLY and CDR2 is FYNNEI. Here the CDR3 reads CASAFGGTTRETQYF. The CDR3 DNA reads TGTGCCAGCGCCTTCGGGGGGACCACACGGGAGACCCAGTACTTC.

Regarding this clone: Other DNA sequences in the same sample also yield this CDR3. V and J are TRBV5-1 and TRBJ2-7, with TRBD1 matching over 10 bases. CDR3 length: 15 residues. Germline trimming cut 1 base from V and 5 bases from J; bases unmatched to any gene: 6. Germline CDR1 SGHRS, CDR2 YFSETQ. CDR3 amino acids: CASSLRQGARDEQYF. CDR3 nucleotides: TGCGCCAGCAGCTTGCGACAGGGGGCGCGCGACGAGCAGTACTTC.